Below, 25 T cell receptor beta chains from the same sample are listed, as sequenced in a study of vaccination effects on CD4 cells after COVID-19. Produced via immunoSEQ multiplex PCR; TCRdb's table is partial and in-frame only. The table records about 80,000 clones, around 77% of them present only once. Sequencing was preceded by expansion of antigen-specific CD4+ T cells with viral peptide pools in the ViraFEST assay. CD4+ T cell isolation took place after less than 13 days of culture. Participants got two doses of BNT162b2 or mRNA-1273 vaccine. Their antigens are not known. The source was CD4+ T cells from PBMCs cultured with HCoV-OC43 spike peptides, collected after COVID-19 vaccination. The subset here: HCoV-OC43 spike overlapping peptide pool stimulation. These receptors were taken from a human donor who received a COVID-19 vaccine.

J is TRBJ1-1 and V is TRBV7-2; D is uncertain. Germline CDR1 SGHTA, CDR2 FQGNSA. Trimming took 6 bases from V and 2 from J, leaving 10 bases between them. This CDR3 is 13 amino acids long. The CDR3 nucleotides read TGTGCCAGCAGAAACGGACTCAACACTGAAGCTTTCTTT. Its translation is CASRNGLNTEAFF.

This chain uses TRBV4-2 with TRBJ1-6, with TRBD1 matching over 7 bases. This CDR3 has 16 amino acids. The V gene end was trimmed by 1 base and the J gene end by 7 bases; junction bases not matched to a gene: 7. Germline V gene sequence: CDR1 LGHNA, CDR2 YNFKEQ. In nucleotides, the CDR3 is TGTGCCAGCAGCCAAGCATTGACAGGGCAAAATTCACCCCTCCACTTT. It codes for CASSQALTGQNSPLHF.

The chain is built from TRBV6-2 or TRBV6-3 and TRBJ1-5, with 7 bases identical to TRBD1. V was pared by 5 bases and J by 2 bases, with 6 bases of the junction left unmatched. The CDR3 is 15 residues long. The germline CDR1 and CDR2 sequences are MNHEY and SVGEGT. The CDR3 region has the DNA TGTGCCAGCAGTAGAACAGGGGTGGGCAATCAGCCCCAGCATTTT. Protein: CASSRTGVGNQPQHF.

This clone was seen once. The chain carries TRBV7-2 and TRBJ2-1; either TRBD1 or TRBD2 may supply D (5 bases each). The CDR3 contains 14 residues. Trimming shortened V by 5 bases and J by 8 bases, and 16 bases separated the two germline ends. Germline V gives CDR1 SGHTA, CDR2 FQGNSA. The DNA for the CDR3 is TGTGCCAGCAGCCCGCAGGTCGTGGGGGATGAGCAGTTCTTC. Amino acids: CASSPQVVGDEQFF. The variable domain in full, with the rest retrieved from reference TRBV7-2 and TRBJ2-1, is GAGVSQSPSNKVTEKGKDVELRCDPISGHTALYWYRQSLGQGLEFLIYFQGNSAPDKSGLPSDRFSAERTGGSVSTLTIQRTQQEDSAVYLCASSPQVVGDEQFFGPGTRLTVL.

The chain uses TRBV5-6 and TRBJ1-2; possible D gene TRBD1, 5 bases. CDR3 length equals 12 residues. V lost 4 bases and J 7 bases, leaving 11 bases between the germline ends. The germline gives CDR1 SGHDT, CDR2 YYEEEE. The CDR3: CASSLWRGGYTF. The CDR3 DNA reads as TGTGCCAGCAGCCTGTGGAGGGGTGGCTACACCTTC.

The rearrangement uses TRBV3-1 (or the pseudogene TRBV3-2) and TRBJ2-3; weak D call: TRBD1 (6 bases). Germline V gene lookup returns CDR1 LGHDT and CDR2 YNNKEL (reference sequence). The CDR3 loop spans 18 amino acids. Trimming removed 0 bases at V and 2 bases at J, with 18 bases between. CDR3 coding DNA: TGTGCCAGCAGCCAAGACGGGGCCAGGACAGAAGACACAGATACGCAGTATTTT. It encodes CASSQDGARTEDTDTQYF.

The chain employs TRBV7-2 and TRBJ1-1; no clear D gene. The V gene lost 8 bases and the J gene lost 11 bases, with 18 bases spanning the gap. The length of the CDR3 is 12 residues. Per germline, CDR1 SGHTA and CDR2 FQGNSA. In DNA, the CDR3 is TGTGCCAGCTCCTCCGGGTGGGGAGGGGCTTTCTTT. Translation: CASSSGWGGAFF. Full variable domain (outside the CDR3, taken from reference TRBV7-2 and TRBJ1-1): GAGVSQSPSNKVTEKGKDVELRCDPISGHTALYWYRQSLGQGLEFLIYFQGNSAPDKSGLPSDRFSAERTGGSVSTLTIQRTQQEDSAVYLCASSSGWGGAFFGQGTRLTVV.

V usage is TRBV3-1 (or the pseudogene TRBV3-2) and J usage is TRBJ1-1, with no clear D. The V and J ends lost 0 bases and 0 bases respectively, with 8 bases between them. Germline V gives CDR1 LGHDT, CDR2 YNNKEL (reference sequence). This CDR3 has 15 amino acids. The CDR3: CASSQDWRVNTEAFF. CDR3 in DNA: TGTGCCAGCAGCCAAGACTGGCGGGTGAACACTGAAGCTTTCTTT.

Turning to this clone: Different DNA sequences within this sample yield the same CDR3. In DNA form, the CDR3 reads TGTGCCAGTAGTATGAGTCGCCGGGAGACCCAGTACTTC. This gives the protein CASSMSRRETQYF. The chain recombines TRBV19 with TRBJ2-5; D remains ambiguous. Germline CDR1 is LNHDA and CDR2 is SQIVND (reference sequence). The CDR3 contains 13 residues. V shed 3 bases and J shed 5 bases, with 10 bases lying between them.

The chain carries TRBV30 and TRBJ1-4; tentatively, D is TRBD1 (6 bases). Trimming removed 2 bases at V and 3 bases at J, with 16 bases between. The germline V gene encodes CDR1 GTSNPN and CDR2 SVGIG (reference sequence). CDR3 length: 16 amino acids. The CDR3 is CAWSPRSGTPNEKLFF. The CDR3, as DNA: TGTGCCTGGAGTCCCCGGAGCGGGACACCTAATGAAAAACTGTTTTTT.

J is TRBJ1-1 and V is TRBV11-2; possible D gene TRBD1, 5 bases. The ends were cut back, 1 base at V and 1 base at J, with 10 bases in the middle. Germline loops: CDR1 SGHAT, CDR2 FQNNGV. The CDR3 extends over 15 amino acids. The CDR3 nucleotides read TGTGCCAGCAGCTTAGTCTCACAGGCGAACACTGAAGCTTTCTTT. Its translation is CASSLVSQANTEAFF.

The rearrangement links TRBV6-2 or TRBV6-3 to TRBJ1-5, with D tentatively TRBD1 (5 bases). Germline V CDR1 and CDR2: MNHEY, SVGEGT. V dropped 5 bases and J dropped 1 base, with 9 bases sitting between them. The CDR3 totals 14 residues. The CDR3 region has the DNA TGTGCCAGCAGTGCACGGGGCAGCAATCAGCCCCAGCATTTT. It codes for CASSARGSNQPQHF.

This clone was found a few times. The chain joins TRBV5-4 to TRBJ1-1; a possible D gene is TRBD1 (6 bases). Trimming pared 1 base from V and 1 base from J, leaving 11 bases between. Germline V lookup: CDR1 SGHNT, CDR2 YYREEE (reference sequence). The CDR3 consists of 15 residues. The CDR3 here is CASSLKSGANTEAFF. DNA of the CDR3: TGTGCCAGCAGCTTGAAGTCAGGGGCGAACACTGAAGCTTTCTTT. Full variable domain (outside the CDR3, taken from reference TRBV5-4 and TRBJ1-1): ETGVTQSPTHLIKTRGQQVTLRCSSQSGHNTVSWYQQALGQGPQFIFQYYREEENGRGNFPPRFSGLQFPNYSSELNVNALELDDSALYLCASSLKSGANTEAFFGQGTRLTVV.

Comment on this clone: An end of the junction does not agree with germline; a read error may underlie this. The chain carries TRBV3-1 (or the pseudogene TRBV3-2) and TRBJ1-4; D ambiguous. Germline CDR1 reads LGHDT; CDR2 reads YNNKEL (reference sequence). The CDR3 runs 13 residues. This CDR3 reads CASSQDRYGSRSF. The CDR3 DNA reads TGTGCCAGCAGCCAAGATCGTTACGGGTCTCGTTCTTTT.

The V gene is TRBV5-1, the J gene TRBJ1-1; 12 nucleotides match TRBD1. Trimming cost V 3 bases and J 5 bases; bases outside gene matches: 8. Germline-derived CDR1 and CDR2 are SGHRS and YFSETQ. There are 16 residues in the CDR3. The CDR3 loop reads CASSSGQGALGTEAFF. The DNA for the CDR3 is TGCGCCAGCAGCTCGGGACAGGGGGCTCTTGGAACTGAAGCTTTCTTT.

The chain joins TRBV5-4 to TRBJ2-2; 9 nucleotides line up with TRBD1. The CDR3 runs to 18 residues. V shed 4 bases, J shed 1 base, and the junction held 11 bases outside the gene matches. Germline-derived CDR1 and CDR2 are SGHNT and YYREEE (reference sequence). CDR3 DNA: TGTGCCAGCAGCCCCCCACAGGGGGCGCATGGGAACACCGGGGAGCTGTTTTTT. Protein product: CASSPPQGAHGNTGELFF.

The gene calls are TRBV4-1 and TRBJ1-2; D gene unclear. Between the trimmed V and J ends, which lost 3 bases and 6 bases, there was a span of 14 bases. CDR3 size: 14 residues. Germline V lookup: CDR1 MGHRA, CDR2 YSYEKL. The CDR3 reads CASSHYPGRDGYTF. The CDR3 DNA reads as TGCGCCAGCAGCCACTACCCTGGGAGGGATGGCTACACCTTC.

The J gene is TRBJ2-5, the V gene TRBV7-2; the match to TRBD1 covers 10 bases. Germline V gene lookup returns CDR1 SGHTA and CDR2 FQGNSA. The CDR3 spans 16 residues. V was pared by 5 bases and J by 2 bases, with 8 bases of the junction left unmatched. The CDR3 is CASSSKRDRGQETQYF. CDR3 coding DNA: TGTGCCAGCAGCAGCAAAAGGGACAGGGGTCAAGAGACCCAGTACTTC.

V gene TRBV7-2 combines with J gene TRBJ1-5, with D perhaps matching TRBD1 (5 bases). The germline V gene encodes CDR1 SGHTA and CDR2 FQGNSA. V shed 1 base and J shed 6 bases, with 13 bases lying between them. CDR3 length equals 15 residues. CDR3 bases: TGTGCCAGCAGCTTAGGGGCAGGGTTTCGTCAGCCCCAGCATTTT. This translates into CASSLGAGFRQPQHF.

V is TRBV9 and J is TRBJ1-1; D remains unclear. The CDR3 covers 14 residues. V lost 4 bases, J lost 1 base, and 11 bases lay in between. Germline-derived CDR1 and CDR2 are SGDLS and YYNGEE. CDR3 sequence reads: CASSFRGENTEAFF. The CDR3 coding sequence is TGTGCCAGCAGCTTCCGCGGGGAGAACACTGAAGCTTTCTTT.

The chain combines TRBV29-1 with TRBJ2-6; D unclear. CDR1 and CDR2 from the germline V gene are SQVTM and ANQGSEA. The V end was cut by 3 bases, the J end by 2 bases, with 5 bases between. CDR3 length: 13 residues. CDR3 sequence (DNA): TGCAGCGTTGATCCTACTGGGGCCAACGTCCTGACTTTC. As protein: CSVDPTGANVLTF. Drawing the rest from reference TRBV29-1 and TRBJ2-6, the complete variable domain is SAVISQKPSRDICQRGTSLTIQCQVDSQVTMMFWYRQQPGQSLTLIATANQGSEATYESGFVIDKFPISRPNLTFSTLTVSNMSPEDSSIYLCSVDPTGANVLTFGAGSRLTVL.

The chain uses TRBV2 and TRBJ2-3; no reliable D call. The V gene's germline CDR1 is SNHLY and CDR2 FYNNEI. V was clipped by 4 bases and J by 2 bases, with 10 bases between them. This CDR3 spans 14 amino acids. CDR3 in amino acids: CASSVEQYTDTQYF. The CDR3 region has the DNA TGTGCCAGCAGTGTAGAACAGTACACAGATACGCAGTATTTT.

The CDR3: CASSPIGGSTNEKLFF. CDR3 DNA sequence: TGTGCCAGCTCACCAATCGGGGGTTCAACTAATGAAAAACTGTTTTTT. This chain joins TRBV18 and TRBJ1-4; D perhaps matches TRBD1 (5 bases). The length of the CDR3 is 16 residues. The germline V gene has CDR1 KGHSH and CDR2 LQKENI. Trimming shortened V by 2 bases and J by 0 bases, and 10 bases separated the two germline ends.

This clone has a single count. The chain links TRBV19 to TRBJ1-6; D unresolved. V lost 9 bases and J 7 bases, leaving 13 bases between the germline ends. The CDR3 runs 13 residues. From germline, CDR1 is LNHDA and CDR2 SQIVND (reference sequence). The CDR3 coding sequence is TGTGCCAGCGCGGTTGCGGGGAATTCACCCCTCCACTTT. It specifies CASAVAGNSPLHF.

This clone was picked up a small number of times. The rearrangement uses TRBV7-2 and TRBJ1-3; D call uncertain. Trimming shortened V by 4 bases and J by 4 bases, and 11 bases separated the two germline ends. CDR1 SGHTA and CDR2 FQGNSA come from the germline V gene. This CDR3 comprises 14 residues. Written as DNA, the CDR3 is TGTGCCAGCAGCTCTTTCTTCGGGGGAAACACCATATATTTT. Translating gives CASSSFFGGNTIYF.